This TCR beta chain was recorded in a study of blood T cell repertoires in COVID-19. CDR3 length: 16 residues. Trimming took 5 bases from V and 1 from J; bases not matched to a gene: 6. The germline V gene encodes CDR1 SGHTA and CDR2 FQGTGA. In the original workflow: The assay estimated nucleated cells by amplifying reference gene primers. Repertoires were generated with immunoSEQ multiplex PCR, while TCRdb's copy carries only in-frame clones and drops some. Clone size and the V and J calls come from that table; the DNA yielded D and trimming. The sample yields approximately 300,000 clones, 87% seen once.

Sequenced material: peripheral blood. The receptor comes from a man over 45 with active or convalescent COVID-19. V usage is TRBV7-3 and J usage is TRBJ1-3; 9 bases align to TRBD1. In nucleotides, the CDR3 is TGTGCCAGCAGCCCGACAGGGGGAAGGTCTGGAAACACCATATATTTT. Protein: CASSPTGGRSGNTIYF.